The clone carrying this TCR beta chain was seen more than once but under ten times. These data come from a study of T cells after yellow fever vaccination. V was trimmed by 6 bases and J by 0 bases, leaving 11 bases between them. The CDR3 totals 13 residues. Germline CDR1 DFQATT, CDR2 SNEGSKA (reference sequence). Researchers made TCR cDNA using 5'RACE template switching, and this step added a universal primer site and UMIs. TCRdb independently ran MiXCR on the 5' RACE reads; one entry per CDR3 protein. The table has hundreds of thousands of distinct CDR3 sequences, roughly 12% seen once. This sequence originates from a young man who received the YFV17D yellow fever vaccine. The sequenced sample was PBMCs, obtained on the day of the yellow fever booster vaccination. The chain links TRBV20-1 to TRBJ1-2; no definite D call. For the CDR3, the DNA is TGCAGTGCGATAGCAATAACTAACTATGGCTACACCTTC. Translated, it gives CSAIAITNYGYTF.